The text below deals with one TCR beta chain. The antigen is unknown. This specimen comes from a study of T cell responses to AZD1222 COVID-19 vaccine. Whole-study context: Second-dose timings of about 4 or about 12 weeks were pooled.

This table comes from immunoSEQ multiplex PCR, and its TCRdb copy is limited to in-frame clones, with some not included. The sample includes fewer than 200,000 clones, about 89% seen only once; the top ten take approximately 1.6%. The study, taken as a whole, reports: Recipients of two AZD1222 doses showed rising Spike-specific TCR breadth and depth. Mostly white British, mostly female donors; authors suggested clonal diversity may be underestimated. Spike was spanned by vaccine-associated CD4 TCRs, which were dominant at 160-218 and 743-854.

Germline loops: CDR1 SGHAT, CDR2 FQNNGV. V dropped 5 bases and J dropped 4 bases, with 12 bases sitting between them. The CDR3 loop spans 14 amino acids. V gene TRBV11-2 combines with J gene TRBJ2-1; D is possibly TRBD1 (6 bases). The sample in question was peripheral blood, obtained on day 0 of AZD1222 vaccination. The sequence was collected from an adult in good health. The CDR3 bases are TGTGCCAGCAGCCCAACCCAGGGGTACAATGAGCAGTTCTTC. Amino acid sequence: CASSPTQGYNEQFF.